The source of this TCR beta chain is a study of graft-versus-host responses after intestinal transplantation. Only in-frame clones appear in the TCRdb table, and some are missing; sequencing was by immunoSEQ multiplex PCR. The sample lists about 70,000 clones; about 94% were seen once. The CDR3 is made up of 14 amino acids. Germline-derived CDR1 and CDR2 are SEHNR and FQNEAQ (reference sequence). V lost 3 bases and J lost 1; bases outside the gene matches: 2. Turning to this clone: Its antigen is unidentified.

The material sequenced was unstimulated CD8+ T cells sorted from spleen or lymph node cells, taken before intestinal transplant. The V and J genes are TRBV7-9 and TRBJ2-7, with 8 positions matching TRBD2. The clonotype originates from a human donor who received an intestinal transplant. The CDR3 DNA reads TGTGCCAGCAGCTTGGCGGGAGGTTCCTACGAGCAGTACTTC. Protein product: CASSLAGGSYEQYF.